This T cell receptor beta chain was found in a study of cytomegalovirus exposure and HLA in healthy donors. Study-wide points: It was approximately 170 TCR beta chains that were listed as cytomegalovirus-associated. The authors confirmed in vitro that a few CMV-associated chains were specific for CMV antigens.

Sequencing was performed with immunoSEQ multiplex PCR; in TCRdb, only in-frame clones are kept and a portion is missing. The data hold some 140,000 clones, with 85% to 90% observed a single time. In regard to this clone: Its cognate antigen is unknown.

The CDR3 has 14 residues. The V gene lost 11 bases and the J gene lost 2 bases, with 19 bases spanning the gap. Germline lookup yields CDR1 MNHNS and CDR2 SASEGT. The roughly 120-subject validation cohort, separate from the approximately 670-subject first cohort, included the donors. The chain joins TRBV6-1 to TRBJ2-7, with D maybe TRBD2 (6 bases). Sequenced input: PBMCs. This receptor was identified in a woman aged 25-40 years in good health and CMV-seropositive. CDR3 nucleotides: TGTGCCGCCTCATGGGGCGGGGTGGCCTACGAGCAGTACTTC. Amino acids: CAASWGGVAYEQYF.